The clone carrying this TCR beta chain was picked up many times. The antigen remains undetermined. The trim removed 6 bases at V and 11 bases at J, leaving 4 bases unmatched. There are 13 residues in the CDR3. The germline V gene encodes CDR1 SNHLY and CDR2 FYNNEI. This sample is part of a study of identical twins. Study-level findings and limits: Models predicted too little out-of-frame TCR alpha sharing in monozygotic twins. Its conclusions, products of cross-sectional statistical analysis, did not come from following the same donors.

Unique molecular identifiers were present on the cDNA, and a universal primer site came from template switching. TCRdb analysed the 5' RACE reads with MiXCR anew, one entry per CDR3 protein. The data contain approximately 700,000 distinct CDR3 sequences, around 5.7% of them singletons. Sequences were obtained from naive T cells sorted from blood. This clonotype originated in a man aged 18 to 35 in good health. This rearrangement joins TRBV2 to TRBJ1-6; 10 bases line up with TRBD1. The CDR3 here is CASRGQGVTPLHF. CDR3 DNA: TGTGCCAGCAGAGGACAGGGGGTGACACCCCTCCACTTT.